This TCR beta chain was obtained from a study of CD8+CD57+ T cells in acquired aplastic anemia. On the study more broadly: DNA from sorted CD4+ and CD8+ cells averaged 3.2 ug. Study-wide results and caveats: Significance was not reached for CD8+ Simpson's diversity between patients and controls.

The CDR3 runs 16 residues. Germline V gives CDR1 MNHNS, CDR2 SASEGT. V gave up 4 bases and J gave up 2 bases; unmatched junction bases: 11. Using genomic DNA as the template, TCR beta VDJ and CDR3 profiling was carried out. TCRdb recomputed calls from the reads with MiXCR, one row per CDR3 protein. The sample comprises about 190,000 distinct CDR3 sequences, about 53% of which are singletons, and about 15% rests with the top ten. This clonotype was observed at least ten times. The antigen is undetermined. Sequenced material: sorted CD4+, CD8+, or CD8+CD57+ T cells (not recorded which) from PBMCs. The rearrangement joins TRBV6-1 to TRBJ2-7, with 7 bases aligning to TRBD1. This receptor was identified in a human donor in good health, serving as a control. The CDR3, as DNA: TGTGCCAGCAGTGCCCACAGGGGCGCAACACCCTACGAGCAGTACTTC. It is translated as CASSAHRGATPYEQYF.